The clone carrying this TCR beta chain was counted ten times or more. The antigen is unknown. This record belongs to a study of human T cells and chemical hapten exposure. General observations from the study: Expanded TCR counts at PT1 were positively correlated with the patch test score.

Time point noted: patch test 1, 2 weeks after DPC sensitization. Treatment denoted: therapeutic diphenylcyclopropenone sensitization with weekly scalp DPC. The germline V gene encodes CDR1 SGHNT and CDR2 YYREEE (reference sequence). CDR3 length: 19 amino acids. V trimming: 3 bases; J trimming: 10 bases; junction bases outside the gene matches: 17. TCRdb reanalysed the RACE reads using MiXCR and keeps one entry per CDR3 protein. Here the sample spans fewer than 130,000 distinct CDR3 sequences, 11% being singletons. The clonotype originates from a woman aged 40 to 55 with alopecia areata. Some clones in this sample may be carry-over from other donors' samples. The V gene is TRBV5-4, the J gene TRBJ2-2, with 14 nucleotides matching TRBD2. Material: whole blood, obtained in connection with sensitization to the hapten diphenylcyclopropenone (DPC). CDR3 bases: TGTGCCAGCAGCTATCTAGTCGTATCGGGACTAGCGGGAGCGGTGGAGCTGTTTTTT. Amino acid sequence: CASSYLVVSGLAGAVELFF. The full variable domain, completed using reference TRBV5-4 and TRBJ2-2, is ETGVTQSPTHLIKTRGQQVTLRCSSQSGHNTVSWYQQALGQGPQFIFQYYREEENGRGNFPPRFSGLQFPNYSSELNVNALELDDSALYLCASSYLVVSGLAGAVELFFGEGSRLTVL.